This T cell receptor (beta chain) was sequenced for a study of OX40 agonist ivuxolimab in advanced cancers. Study summary: Ivuxolimab, an antibody that agonizes OX40 (CD134), was administered to the patients. Patients in the trial were receiving intravenous ivuxolimab every 2 weeks, at doses of 0.01 to 10 mg/kg. Antecedent anti-PD-1, anti-PD-L1 or anti-CTLA-4 therapy was permissible, with under 50% having received some. Broader study findings: Partly responding patients at 0.1-3.0 mg/kg showed some of the smallest clonal expansion.

The V end was cut by 5 bases, the J end by 6 bases, with 10 bases between. From germline, CDR1 is MNHNS and CDR2 SASEGT. CDR3 length equals 12 residues. Generated by immunoSEQ multiplex PCR, the TCRdb table keeps only in-frame clones and is missing some. The top ten clones hold more than 0.45% of a sample with tens of thousands of clones, 70% to 90% of them seen once. Details on this clone: Its cognate antigen is unknown.

This receptor was identified in an adult with an advanced solid tumor such as melanoma, head and neck, liver or kidney cancer. V gene TRBV6-1 combines with J gene TRBJ1-2, with D perhaps matching TRBD1 (6 bases). The sample consisted of CD4+ or CD8+ T cells sorted from blood, taken in a trial of the OX40 agonist ivuxolimab. The DNA of the CDR3 is TGTGCCAGCAGTTCAAGGACAGATGGCTACACCTTC. This gives the protein CASSSRTDGYTF.